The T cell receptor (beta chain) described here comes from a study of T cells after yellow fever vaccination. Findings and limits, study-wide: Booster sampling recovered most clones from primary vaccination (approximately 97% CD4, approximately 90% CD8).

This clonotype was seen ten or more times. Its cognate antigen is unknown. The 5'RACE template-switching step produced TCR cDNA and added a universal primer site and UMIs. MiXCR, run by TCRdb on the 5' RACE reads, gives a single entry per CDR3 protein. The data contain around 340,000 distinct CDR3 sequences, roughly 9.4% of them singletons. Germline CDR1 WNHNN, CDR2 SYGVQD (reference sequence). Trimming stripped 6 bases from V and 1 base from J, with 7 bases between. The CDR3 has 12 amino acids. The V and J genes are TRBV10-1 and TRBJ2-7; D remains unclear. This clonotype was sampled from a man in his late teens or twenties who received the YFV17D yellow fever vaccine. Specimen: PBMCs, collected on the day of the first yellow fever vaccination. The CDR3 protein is CASRNESYEQYF. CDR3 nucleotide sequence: TGCGCCAGCAGGAATGAGTCCTACGAGCAGTACTTC.